Listed below are T cell receptor beta chains from one sample, sequenced in a study of blood T cells in healthy people across ages. One entry per CDR3 protein results from TCRdb running MiXCR on the 5' RACE reads. Here the sample spans about 640,000 distinct CDR3 sequences, 58% being singletons. The specimen sequenced was blood. Source of these receptors: a man aged 55 to 70 in good health. CDR3s include the opening cysteine and the closing phenylalanine or tryptophan. D genes are given only for firm matches. Only part of the rows carry a size: once, few, many, or a class if the clone is expanded.

CDR3 DNA	CDR3 protein	D gene	clone size	V gene	J gene
TGTGCCAGCAGCCGGGAGGTCAGTTCCTACAATGAGCAGTTCTTC	CASSREVSSYNEQFF	TRBD2	-	TRBV7-2	TRBJ2-1
TGCAGTGCAACTAACCCCGGGACCGTAAGGACTCACCACTTT	CSATNPGTVRTHHF	-	-	TRBV20-1	TRBJ1-6
TGTGCCAGCAGACCGACCGGGACTGCGGAAGAGACCCAGTACTTC	CASRPTGTAEETQYF	-	few	TRBV3-1	TRBJ2-5
TGTGCCAGCAGTGAAAGGGGCACCGGGAACACTGAAGCTTTCTTT	CASSERGTGNTEAFF	-	-	TRBV6-1	TRBJ1-1
TGTGCCATCAGTGAGACTGGGGGCCAAGAGACCCAGTACTTC	CAISETGGQETQYF	-	few	TRBV10-3	TRBJ2-5
TGCAGCGTTGATAAGGGGTACCACAATGAGCAGTTCTTC	CSVDKGYHNEQFF	-	-	TRBV29-1	TRBJ2-1
TGCGCCAGCAGCTCGGGACAGGGACACAATGAGCAGTTCTTC	CASSSGQGHNEQFF	TRBD1	-	TRBV5-1	TRBJ2-1
TGCGCCAGCAGCCAACTAGTGCTAGCCAAAAACATTCAGTACTTC	CASSQLVLAKNIQYF	-	-	TRBV4-1	TRBJ2-4
TGCGCCAGCAGCTTGGGACTAGCGGGGGCCTTACACCTCTACGAGCAGTACTTC	CASSLGLAGALHLYEQYF	TRBD2	-	TRBV5-1	TRBJ2-7
TGCAGTGCTAGAGATCCCGCGGGTCCCTACAATGAGCAGTTCTTC	CSARDPAGPYNEQFF	-	once	TRBV20-1	TRBJ2-1
TGTGCCAGCAGCCAAGTAAGGACTAGCGGGGGGCCAGTAGATACGCAGTATTTT	CASSQVRTSGGPVDTQYF	TRBD2	-	TRBV3-1	TRBJ2-3
TGCAGTGCTTTTTGGAGGAACACTGAAGCTTTCTTT	CSAFWRNTEAFF	-	-	TRBV20-1	TRBJ1-1
TGTGCCAGCAGCCCCTTCGGCGGGGGGGGTCACAATGAGCAGTTCTTC	CASSPFGGGGHNEQFF	TRBD2	-	TRBV7-2	TRBJ2-1
TGCAGTGCCAGTTCGGGACACTACGAGCAGTACTTC	CSASSGHYEQYF	-	-	TRBV20-1	TRBJ2-7
TGTGCCAGCAGCAAAGACCCAAACAGGGGTAATAAGCAAGAGACCCAGTACTTC	CASSKDPNRGNKQETQYF	TRBD1	few	TRBV9	TRBJ2-5
TGTGCCACCAGTGACTTATGGTACAATGAGCAGTTCTTC	CATSDLWYNEQFF	-	-	TRBV24-1	TRBJ2-1
TGTGCCACCAGCAGAGGGGGGGCCGGGACAGGCGTCTATGGCTACACCTTC	CATSRGGAGTGVYGYTF	TRBD1	few	TRBV15	TRBJ1-2
TGCAGCGTCCTCACTAGTTTGAACACCGGGGAGCTGTTTTTT	CSVLTSLNTGELFF	-	-	TRBV29-1	TRBJ2-2
TGTGCCAGCAGTTTATGGGGCCCGGGGGGTGAAGCTTTCTTT	CASSLWGPGGEAFF	-	-	TRBV12-3/TRBV12-4	TRBJ1-1
TGTGCCAGCAGTGCCCTGGGACAGGGCGTTGGCTACACCTTC	CASSALGQGVGYTF	TRBD1	once	TRBV2	TRBJ1-2
TGTGCCAGCAGTTGGACCGGGACAGGGACTGAAAAACTGTTTTTT	CASSWTGTGTEKLFF	TRBD1	once	TRBV12-3/TRBV12-4	TRBJ1-4
TGTGCCAGCAGACAGGGTGGACCCTACAATGAGCAGTACTTC	CASRQGGPYNEQYF	-	-	TRBV2	TRBJ2-7
TGCAGTGCTAGAGATAACAATGAGCAGTTCTTC	CSARDNNEQFF	-	once	TRBV20-1	TRBJ2-1
TGTGCCAGCGGCTTAGCCCTCGGACAGGGGGAAGCTTTCTTT	CASGLALGQGEAFF	TRBD1	-	TRBV7-9	TRBJ1-1
TGTGCCAGCAGCCAAGATCGGCGGGGGGGGACCCAGTACTTC	CASSQDRRGGTQYF	TRBD2	once	TRBV14	TRBJ2-5
TGTGCCAGCAGCCCTGACAGGGGAAAGCTGTTTTTT	CASSPDRGKLFF	TRBD1	-	TRBV2	TRBJ1-4
TGTGCCAGCAGCCAATTCGGGCGGCTGACTGAAGCTTTCTTT	CASSQFGRLTEAFF	-	-	TRBV3-1	TRBJ1-1
TGCAGTGCAACCCCTCCCGGAGAATCCTACGAGCAGTACTTC	CSATPPGESYEQYF	-	-	TRBV20-1	TRBJ2-7
TGCGCCAGCAGCGTGGGGGTTAGCAATGAGCAGTTCTTC	CASSVGVSNEQFF	-	-	TRBV5-1	TRBJ2-1
TGTGCCAGCTCAACTACAGGGGGCTACAATGAGCAGTTCTTC	CASSTTGGYNEQFF	TRBD1	-	TRBV18	TRBJ2-1
TGTGCCAGCAGGGCGGGGGGGCCTGTCTACAATGAGCAGTTCTTC	CASRAGGPVYNEQFF	TRBD2	few	TRBV12-3/TRBV12-4	TRBJ2-1
TGTGCCAGCAGGTCAGCAACAGATACGCAGTATTTT	CASRSATDTQYF	-	few	TRBV6-5	TRBJ2-3